This T cell receptor beta chain was recovered during a study of type 1 regulatory T cells. For the study at large: An in vitro protocol generated T-allo10, a Tr1-enriched, alloantigen-specific CD4 T cell product.

This CDR3 is built from 16 residues. V shed 5 bases, J shed 4 bases, and the junction held 8 bases outside the gene matches. The germline gives CDR1 SGHTA, CDR2 FQGNSA. MiXCR was run by TCRdb on the reads, yielding one entry per CDR3 protein. The data show approximately 42,000 distinct CDR3 sequences, 9.5% to 15% seen once. Study-wide findings and caveats: Type 1 regulatory T cells had a more restricted TCR repertoire than non-type 1 regulatory T cells.

This clonotype was observed many times. Its target is unknown. The receptor's source is a human donor in good health. Source material: cultured non-Tr1 T cells, either the whole culture or a sorted T cell fraction (not recorded which). The chain links TRBV7-2 to TRBJ2-3, with TRBD2 identical over 11 bases. CDR3 loop: CASSILFSGRADTQYF. As DNA, the CDR3 is TGTGCCAGCAGCATACTATTTAGCGGGAGGGCAGATACGCAGTATTTT.